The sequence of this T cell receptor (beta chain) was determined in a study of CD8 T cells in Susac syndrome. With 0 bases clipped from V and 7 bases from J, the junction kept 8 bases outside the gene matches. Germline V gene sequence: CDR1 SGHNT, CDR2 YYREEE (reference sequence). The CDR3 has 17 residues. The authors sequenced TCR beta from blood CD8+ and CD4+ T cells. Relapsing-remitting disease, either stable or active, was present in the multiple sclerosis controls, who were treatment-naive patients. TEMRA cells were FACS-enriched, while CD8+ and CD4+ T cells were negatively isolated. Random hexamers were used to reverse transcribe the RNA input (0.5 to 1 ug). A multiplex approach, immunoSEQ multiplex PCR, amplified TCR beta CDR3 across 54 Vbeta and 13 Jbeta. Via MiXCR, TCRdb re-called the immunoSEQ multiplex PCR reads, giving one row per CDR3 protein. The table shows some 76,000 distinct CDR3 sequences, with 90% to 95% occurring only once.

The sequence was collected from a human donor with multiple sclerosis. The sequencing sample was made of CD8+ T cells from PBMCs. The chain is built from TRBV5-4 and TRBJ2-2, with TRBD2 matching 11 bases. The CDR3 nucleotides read TGTGCCAGCAGCTTGGAGCCTAGCGGGGGGTATGGCGGGGAGCTGTTTTTT. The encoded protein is CASSLEPSGGYGGELFF.